The TCR beta chain described here comes from a study of blood T cell repertoires in COVID-19 (TCRdb year 2020). Background for the entire study: Samples covering the acute and convalescent phases of COVID-19 were provided by collaborators in the United States, Italy and Spain. Where available, HLA class I and class II types were taken from metadata supplied by the sample provider and were not determined by assay-based typing. The material from the prospective study consisted of cDNA or gDNA derived from T cells, B-cell-depleted T cells, or PBMCs. Nearly every sample came with metadata listing a de-identified subject ID, COVID-19 status, age in years and sex. Samples were obtained from the ongoing ImmuneRACE study (first 160 participants) and from about 1,300 subjects provided by 6 global collaborators. A freely available public database, intended as a resource for researchers studying the immune response to SARS-CoV-2, is where the repertoires were released. Subjects who had been exposed to COVID-19, were actively infected with it, or had recovered from it provided the deeply sampled blood TCRbeta repertoires that made up the dataset.

As regards this clone: The antigen it binds to is not known. No per-base quality is available; no much larger clone lies one base away.

General findings and caveats noted by the study authors: How much clinical and demographic metadata was included differed by source and by participant, and the metadata was provided uncurated.

Collaborating institutions collected whole blood in K2EDTA tubes following their own protocols. Collaborator samples were shipped for TCRbeta analysis as frozen whole blood, isolated PBMCs, or DNA extracted from either sample type. TCRbeta CDR3 regions were amplified from genomic DNA by means of the immunoSEQ Assay, a bias-controlled multiplex PCR. From the authors' description of their analysis: The number of nucleated cells in each sample was estimated from the amplification of reference gene primers within the assay. Sequence reads were collapsed and filtered to measure the absolute abundance of every unique TCRbeta CDR3 rearrangement. For each sample, productive Simpson clonality was calculated by taking the square root of Simpson's diversity index across productive rearrangements. TCRdb re-hosts the immuneACCESS table, in-frame sequences only. Its copies lack some clones; in the studies checked, an unresolved V gene accounts for under half of them, and the cause for the rest is not known. V and J calls and clone size are those listed in that table; D and trimming were worked out from the DNA. The sample table contains roughly 670,000 clones; only one count was recorded for approximately 90% of them. The ten biggest clones cover roughly 0.26% of the sample.

The CDR3 measures 17 amino acids from cysteine to phenylalanine. Left in the record is the CDR3 DNA by itself, 51 bases read in frame from the first base. The CDR1 and CDR2 encoded by the germline V gene are MNHEY and SVGEGT. Trimming takes 5 bases from V and 0 bases from J, and the germline ends sit 17 bases apart. The TCR sequence derives from a woman between 18 and 29 years old with acute or convalescent COVID-19. The specimen sequenced was peripheral blood. This chain joins TRBV6-2 or TRBV6-3 to TRBJ1-5; the D gene remains uncertain. The CDR3 is CASSPLEVPYSNQPQHF. The base sequence is TGTGCCAGCAGTCCGCTCGAGGTGCCTTATAGCAATCAGCCCCAGCATTTT.